One sample yielded the 14 T cell receptor beta chains listed below, sequenced in a study of T cells in Graves' hyperthyroidism and ophthalmopathy (dated by TCRdb to 2018 to 2020). Libraries were built with multiplex PCR. Sequenced on an Illumina HiSeq 2000. The TCR beta CDR3 regions were amplified from the RNA transcripts. A first-round RT-PCR of the TCR CDR3 used the HTBI primer set with the Qiagen OneStep RT-PCR kit. The public sequencing data were trimmed at Q25 with fastp and processed into clonotypes with MiXCR by TCRdb, which kept only in-frame beta chains. Each CDR3 protein gets just one entry, which takes the most common genes and DNA from the rows behind it. In all, the sample holds around 250,000 distinct CDR3 sequences, and just over 14% of those were seen once. Jointly, the top ten make up about 14% of the sample. The sequencing sample was made of blood. The source of these receptors is a woman between 40 and 55 years old with Graves' hyperthyroidism that later progressed to Graves' ophthalmopathy.

The chain recombines TRBV28 with TRBJ2-2; TRBD1 matches at 11 bases. CDR1 is MDHEN and CDR2 is SYDVKM in the germline V gene. The trim removed 3 bases at V and 5 bases at J, leaving 2 bases unmatched. The CDR3 is made up of 15 amino acids. In DNA, the CDR3 is TGTGCCAGCAGTTTCGGGACAGGGGGAACCGGGGAGCTGTTTTTT. This gives the protein CASSFGTGGTGELFF.

V and J are TRBV18 and TRBJ2-7; D possibly corresponds to TRBD1 (5 bases). Germline lookup yields CDR1 KGHSH and CDR2 LQKENI. The germline V and J ends were trimmed by 5 bases and 5 bases, with 13 bases remaining between them. The CDR3 is 13 amino acids. The CDR3 DNA reads as TGTGCCAGCTCAGTCAAAGGGGAAAACGAGCAGTACTTC. This gives the protein CASSVKGENEQYF.

This clonotype was seen more than once but under ten times. The rearrangement uses TRBV27 and TRBJ1-5; TRBD1 is a possible D gene (5 bases). The CDR3 is 17 residues long. Per the germline V gene, CDR1 is MNHEY and CDR2 is SMNVEV (reference sequence). V lost 7 bases to trimming and J lost 4 bases, with 23 bases between them. The CDR3 region is CASKRGQRTYGNQPQHF. As DNA, the CDR3 is TGTGCCAGCAAGAGAGGACAAAGGACATACGGAAATCAGCCCCAGCATTTT.

This clonotype turned up a few times. The rearrangement joins TRBV9 to TRBJ2-4; D is ambiguous. CDR3 length equals 13 residues. Trimming took 4 bases from V and 5 from J, leaving 10 bases between them. From germline, CDR1 is SGDLS and CDR2 YYNGEE. The CDR3 region is CASSPRHENIQYF. For the CDR3, the DNA is TGTGCCAGCAGCCCAAGACATGAAAACATTCAGTACTTC.

This clonotype was picked up many times. The chain is built from TRBV29-1 and TRBJ2-2; maybe TRBD1 (6 bases). The CDR3 length is 15 residues. Germline V gene lookup returns CDR1 SQVTM and CDR2 ANQGSEA. Trimming removed 5 bases from V and 5 bases from J, with 18 bases in between. The CDR3, as DNA: TGCAGCGTTAAAGGATCGACAGGCGGGACCGGGGAGCTGTTTTTT. This sequence encodes CSVKGSTGGTGELFF.

The genes are TRBV28 and TRBJ1-6; 10 bases are shared with TRBD1. CDR3 size: 15 residues. V trimming: 6 bases; J trimming: 5 bases; junction bases outside the gene matches: 4. Germline values: CDR1 MDHEN, CDR2 SYDVKM. CDR3 residues: CASRGQGPNNSPLHF. CDR3 nucleotide sequence: TGTGCCAGCAGGGGACAGGGGCCGAATAATTCACCCCTCCACTTT.

Ten or more counts support this clonotype. The CDR3 nucleotides read TGCAGCGTTGAACGTGGGGGATATGAGCAGTTCTTC. Translation gives CSVERGGYEQFF. The V and J genes are TRBV29-1 and TRBJ2-1; either TRBD1 or TRBD2 may fit D (5 bases each). The CDR3 is 12 amino acids. V lost 2 bases and J 8 bases, leaving 10 bases between the germline ends. CDR1 SQVTM and CDR2 ANQGSEA come from the germline V gene.

Ten or more counts support this clonotype. This chain connects TRBV10-2 to TRBJ1-1; D is perhaps TRBD1 (6 bases). Trimming took 2 bases from V and 6 from J, leaving 19 bases between them. Germline CDR1 and CDR2: WSHSY and SAAADI. CDR3 length: 16 residues. The CDR3 region is CASSEARGHPGAEAFF. The CDR3 DNA reads as TGCGCCAGCAGTGAGGCCCGGGGACACCCCGGGGCTGAAGCTTTCTTT.

This clonotype has ten or more counts. The chain is built from TRBV29-1 and TRBJ1-2, with 7 bases lining up with TRBD1. The CDR3 spans 13 residues. In germline, CDR1 is SQVTM, CDR2 ANQGSEA. V shed 5 bases, J shed 3 bases, and the junction held 6 bases outside the gene matches. This CDR3 reads CSVRTGPDYGYTF. For the CDR3, the DNA is TGCAGCGTTAGGACAGGTCCTGACTATGGCTACACCTTC.

The table lists this clonotype with many counts. V usage is TRBV7-3 and J usage is TRBJ2-7; 11 bases align to TRBD2. The germline CDR1 and CDR2 sequences are SGHTA and FQGTGA. V lost 6 bases, J lost 1 base, and 2 bases stayed unmatched. CDR3 length: 14 residues. For the CDR3, the DNA is TGTGCCAGCAGGACTAGCGGGGCGTCCTACGAGCAGTACTTC. Protein: CASRTSGASYEQYF.

This clonotype was seen once. J is TRBJ2-5 and V is TRBV27, with D unresolved. CDR3 length equals 12 residues. Trimming removed 4 bases at V and 4 bases at J, with 7 bases between. Per germline, CDR1 MNHEY and CDR2 SMNVEV (reference sequence). The CDR3 loop reads CASSSFRETQYF. DNA of the CDR3: TGTGCCAGCAGTTCATTCCGAGAGACCCAGTACTTC.

This clonotype was counted at least ten times. The V call is TRBV30, the J call TRBJ2-1, with 14 bases identical to TRBD2. The CDR3 is 16 residues long. Trimming took 1 base from V and 9 from J; bases not matched to a gene: 8. Germline V gene lookup returns CDR1 GTSNPN and CDR2 SVGIG (reference sequence). The CDR3 protein is CAWSEKGLAGVVEQFF. In nucleotides, the CDR3 is TGTGCCTGGAGTGAAAAGGGACTAGCGGGAGTCGTTGAGCAGTTCTTC.

The table lists this clonotype with many counts. V is TRBV10-3 and J is TRBJ2-4; TRBD1 might be the D (6 bases). Germline-derived CDR1 and CDR2 are ENHRY and SYGVKD. V was clipped by 2 bases and J by 7 bases, with 12 bases between them. This CDR3 comprises 14 residues. The CDR3 region has the DNA TGTGCCATCAGTGAGCGGGACAATGGGAACATTCAGTACTTC. Translation: CAISERDNGNIQYF.

This clonotype was found many times. V usage is TRBV6-2 or TRBV6-3 and J usage is TRBJ2-1; 10 positions match TRBD2. Germline V gene lookup returns CDR1 MNHEY and CDR2 SVGEGT. Trimming cost V 6 bases and J 1 base; bases outside gene matches: 6. The CDR3 is 16 residues long. CDR3 region: CASRSGRALSYNEQFF. For the CDR3, the DNA is TGTGCCAGCAGGAGCGGGAGGGCCTTGTCCTACAATGAGCAGTTCTTC.